The sample holds many counts of the clone carrying this T cell receptor (beta chain). A single record per CDR3 protein comes from TCRdb applying MiXCR to the 5' RACE reads. The data contain 23,000 or so distinct CDR3 sequences, approximately 4.7% of them seen just once; the ten biggest clones take up 4% to 6.5%. Time point: sample taken at primary tumor resection. Unsorted samples of tumor, nontumor lung or frozen PBMC had their whole RNA sequenced. This entry is derived from a study of spatial heterogeneity in lung cancer. Germline V gives CDR1 LNHDA, CDR2 SQIVND (reference sequence). V shed 4 bases, J shed 5 bases, and the junction held 8 bases outside the gene matches. There are 15 residues in the CDR3.

The chain combines TRBV19 with TRBJ2-3, with TRBD1 identical over 8 bases. The sequenced sample was PBMCs, obtained at surgery. This TCR came from a male donor with early-stage non-small cell lung cancer. In nucleotides, the CDR3 is TGTGCCAGTAGTAAGCAAGGACAGGGCGAAGATACGCAGTATTTT. Its protein product is CASSKQGQGEDTQYF.